The rows below give T cell receptor beta chains drawn from one sample of a study of blood T cells in healthy people across ages. Each CDR3 protein gets one entry after TCRdb re-called the 5' RACE reads with MiXCR. The sample gives approximately 600,000 distinct CDR3 sequences, 58% of which show up once; more than 35% is in the top ten. Sequenced input: blood. These receptors all come from a man aged 55 to 69 in good health. Each CDR3 is given with its conserved first and last residue. The D gene is left open where the match is weak. Expanded clones get a size class; other rows say once, few or many, or leave the size out.

d_gene: .
j_gene: TRBJ2-1
abundance: .
v_gene: TRBV20-1
CDR3aa: CSTIGSPTYNEQFF
CDR3nt: TGCAGTACAATAGGGAGCCCAACCTACAATGAGCAGTTCTTC

d_gene: .
j_gene: TRBJ2-1
abundance: .
v_gene: TRBV7-2
CDR3aa: CASSYDEQFF
CDR3nt: TGTGCCAGCAGCTACGATGAGCAGTTCTTC

d_gene: TRBD1
j_gene: TRBJ1-4
abundance: .
v_gene: TRBV18
CDR3aa: CASSPPTGLNEKLFF
CDR3nt: TGTGCCAGCTCACCACCGACAGGGCTCAATGAAAAACTGTTTTTT

d_gene: .
j_gene: TRBJ1-6
abundance: .
v_gene: TRBV12-3/TRBV12-4
CDR3aa: CASSQDVGHSPLHF
CDR3nt: TGTGCCAGCAGTCAAGACGTAGGCCATTCACCCCTCCACTTT

d_gene: TRBD2
j_gene: TRBJ2-1
abundance: few
v_gene: TRBV10-3
CDR3aa: CAISESSDGRGTYNEQFF
CDR3nt: TGTGCCATCAGTGAGTCTTCGGACGGGCGGGGGACCTACAATGAGCAGTTCTTC

d_gene: TRBD1
j_gene: TRBJ1-3
abundance: .
v_gene: TRBV6-1
CDR3aa: CASIGNRGSGNTIYF
CDR3nt: TGTGCCAGCATCGGAAACAGGGGCTCCGGAAACACCATATATTTT

d_gene: .
j_gene: TRBJ2-3
abundance: .
v_gene: TRBV7-2
CDR3aa: CASSLGNGRTDTQYF
CDR3nt: TGTGCCAGCAGCTTAGGGAACGGGCGCACAGATACGCAGTATTTT

d_gene: .
j_gene: TRBJ2-1
abundance: .
v_gene: TRBV20-1
CDR3aa: CSARRPDLGSYNEQFF
CDR3nt: TGCAGTGCTAGACGCCCGGACCTAGGCTCCTACAACGAGCAGTTCTTC

d_gene: TRBD1
j_gene: TRBJ2-3
abundance: few
v_gene: TRBV4-1
CDR3aa: CASSPWTGTDTQYF
CDR3nt: TGCGCCAGCAGCCCTTGGACAGGGACCGATACGCAGTATTTT

d_gene: TRBD1
j_gene: TRBJ2-3
abundance: once
v_gene: TRBV12-3/TRBV12-4
CDR3aa: CASSFGDRGDADTQYF
CDR3nt: TGTGCCAGCAGTTTTGGGGACAGGGGGGACGCCGATACGCAGTATTTT

d_gene: TRBD1
j_gene: TRBJ1-2
abundance: .
v_gene: TRBV28
CDR3aa: CATPRQGNYGYTF
CDR3nt: TGTGCCACCCCCAGACAGGGTAACTATGGCTACACCTTC

d_gene: TRBD1
j_gene: TRBJ2-2
abundance: .
v_gene: TRBV9
CDR3aa: CASTIEQGTTGELFF
CDR3nt: TGTGCCAGCACTATAGAACAGGGGACGACCGGGGAGCTGTTTTTT

d_gene: TRBD1
j_gene: TRBJ2-1
abundance: .
v_gene: TRBV28
CDR3aa: CASSSQGAAYNEPFF
CDR3nt: TGTGCCAGCAGTTCACAGGGGGCGGCTTACAATGAGCCGTTCTTC

d_gene: TRBD1
j_gene: TRBJ2-2
abundance: few
v_gene: TRBV20-1
CDR3aa: CSARDLRTGGSGELFF
CDR3nt: TGCAGTGCTAGAGATCTTCGGACAGGGGGTAGCGGGGAGCTGTTTTTT

d_gene: TRBD2
j_gene: TRBJ2-1
abundance: .
v_gene: TRBV4-1
CDR3aa: CASSPTGTSAYEQFF
CDR3nt: TGCGCCAGCAGCCCCACCGGGACTAGCGCTTACGAGCAGTTCTTC

d_gene: TRBD2
j_gene: TRBJ2-5
abundance: .
v_gene: TRBV18
CDR3aa: CASSPGLAGVLQETQYF
CDR3nt: TGTGCCAGCTCACCGGGACTAGCGGGGGTCCTCCAAGAGACCCAGTACTTC

d_gene: TRBD1
j_gene: TRBJ1-6
abundance: .
v_gene: TRBV2
CDR3aa: CASRVGTGSNSPLHF
CDR3nt: TGTGCCAGCAGGGTCGGGACAGGGAGTAATTCACCCCTCCACTTT

d_gene: .
j_gene: TRBJ2-3
abundance: few
v_gene: TRBV25-1
CDR3aa: CASRRTALTDTQYF
CDR3nt: TGTGCCAGCAGGAGGACAGCCCTCACAGATACGCAGTATTTT